This T cell receptor (beta chain) was sequenced for a study of blood T cell repertoires in COVID-19 (dated by TCRdb to 2020 to 2021). With regard to the full study: The collaborator samples originated in the United States, Italy and Spain and spanned the acute and convalescent phases of COVID-19. The material from the prospective study consisted of cDNA or gDNA derived from T cells, B-cell-depleted T cells, or PBMCs. The dataset comprised deeply sampled blood TCRbeta repertoires from subjects exposed to, actively infected with, or recovered from COVID-19. A freely available public database, intended as a resource for researchers studying the immune response to SARS-CoV-2, is where the repertoires were released. The samples were drawn from two sources: the first 160 participants of the ongoing ImmuneRACE study, and 1,200 or so subjects contributed by 6 global collaborators. The sample metadata nearly always contained a de-identified subject ID, COVID-19 status, age in years and sex. Where HLA class I and class II types were available, the types were taken from metadata supplied by the sample provider, not from assay-based typing. Study-level results and caveats: The quantity of clinical and demographic metadata differed by source and by participant and was supplied without curation.

This clone has just one count. There is no known antigen for this receptor. No much larger clonotype is one base removed from it; base qualities were not supplied. The collaborating institutions used their own protocols to collect whole blood in K2EDTA tubes. Collaborator samples were shipped for TCRbeta analysis as frozen whole blood, isolated PBMCs, or DNA extracted from either sample type. The germline V gene supplies CDR1 KGHDR and CDR2 SFDVKD. Counted from cysteine to phenylalanine, this CDR3 has 14 amino acids. Just the 42-base CDR3 DNA is kept, in frame starting at base 1. Cut back by 4 bases and 0 bases, the V and J ends lie 7 bases apart. TCRbeta CDR3 regions were amplified from genomic DNA using the immunoSEQ Assay, a bias-controlled multiplex PCR. In the authors' own workflow: The number of nucleated cells in each sample was estimated by amplification of reference gene primers within the assay. To quantify the absolute abundance of each unique TCRbeta CDR3 rearrangement, sequence reads were collapsed and filtered. For each sample, productive Simpson clonality was calculated as the square root of Simpson's diversity index across productive rearrangements. TCRdb limited this immuneACCESS table to in-frame rearrangements with V and J called. A share of clones is missing; checked studies link under half to unresolved V genes, and the rest is unexplained. The DNA was the basis for D and trimming; V, J and clone size are from that table. This sample gives roughly 62,000 clones in total; more than 85% of them show up just once. The top ten hold roughly 1% of the sample.

This receptor was identified in a man in his 70s with acute or convalescent COVID-19. The receptor chain draws on TRBV24-1 and TRBJ2-3, and TRBD1 may be the D gene, going by 5 matching bases. Sequenced: peripheral blood. The CDR3 here reads CATSDRTSTDTQYF. The DNA sequence reads TGTGCCACCAGTGACCGGACAAGCACAGATACGCAGTATTTT.